This record looks at one T cell receptor (beta chain) sequence and its context. These data come from a study of tissue T cells after allogeneic stem cell transplantation. Only in-frame clones appear in the TCRdb table, and some are missing; sequencing was by immunoSEQ multiplex PCR. The sample carries over 25,000 clones, 65% to 90% recorded once. CDR3 size: 14 residues. Trimming removed 1 base at V and 2 bases at J, with 8 bases between. Looked up from germline, CDR1 is ENHRY and CDR2 is SYGVKD. The source of this sequence is a woman aged 18-55 years who later had graft-versus-host disease after an allogeneic stem cell transplant. The sample here was blood, taken before transplantation. V usage is TRBV10-3 and J usage is TRBJ1-2; D unresolved. The CDR3 loop reads CAISEFGRNYGYTF. The CDR3 DNA sequence: TGTGCCATCAGTGAGTTTGGGCGGAACTATGGCTACACCTTC.